These 7 T cell receptor beta chains originate from one sample sequenced in a study of OX40 agonist ivuxolimab in advanced cancers. Some clones are missing from TCRdb's copy, which holds only in-frame ones; the method was immunoSEQ multiplex PCR. The repertoire holds approximately 26,000 clones, with under 90% as singletons. The input for sequencing was CD4+ or CD8+ T cells sorted from blood, taken in a trial of the OX40 agonist ivuxolimab. Receptors were obtained from an adult with an advanced solid tumor such as melanoma, head and neck, liver or kidney cancer.

V gene TRBV4-2 combines with J gene TRBJ2-3, with 8 bases identical to TRBD2. Germline CDR1 reads LGHNA; CDR2 reads YNFKEQ. The length of the CDR3 is 18 residues. The junction had 8 bases not matched to a gene; V was cut back by 0 bases and J by 0 bases. Here the CDR3 reads CASSQDRYSGVSTDTQYF. The CDR3 bases are TGTGCCAGCAGCCAAGATCGTTATAGCGGGGTAAGCACAGATACGCAGTATTTT.

Concerning this clone itself: This specimen includes other DNA sequences encoding the same CDR3. This chain links TRBV7-9 with TRBJ1-2; D call uncertain. V lost 5 bases to trimming and J lost 4 bases, with 8 bases between them. The CDR3 runs to 12 residues. CDR1 and CDR2 (germline): SEHNR, FQNEAQ (reference sequence). DNA for the CDR3: TGTGCCAGCAGCACCAGCCTCTATGGCTACACCTTC. Translated: CASSTSLYGYTF. Using reference TRBV7-9 and TRBJ1-2 for the parts outside the CDR3, the full variable domain is DTGVSQNPRHKITKRGQNVTFRCDPISEHNRLYWYRQTLGQGPEFLTYFQNEAQLEKSRLLSDRFSAERPKGSFSTLEIQRTEQGDSAMYLCASSTSLYGYTFGSGTRLTVV.

The rearrangement uses TRBV7-9 and TRBJ2-3, with 13 bases fitting TRBD2. J gave up 4 bases and V 5 bases, and 9 bases lay outside the gene matches. The V gene's germline CDR1 is SEHNR and CDR2 FQNEAQ (reference sequence). The CDR3 extends over 17 amino acids. CDR3 nucleotide sequence: TGTGCCAGCAGCCCCGGGACTAGCGGGGATTTCGCAGATACGCAGTATTTT. This codes for CASSPGTSGDFADTQYF.

The chain is built from TRBV19 and TRBJ1-1, with a weak D call TRBD1 (5 bases). CDR1 is LNHDA, CDR2 SQIVND, per germline (reference sequence). V lost 1 base to trimming and J lost 6 bases, with 12 bases between them. The CDR3 length is 14 residues. The CDR3 loop reads CASSIGGASSEAFF. As DNA, the CDR3 is TGTGCCAGTAGTATAGGAGGGGCAAGCTCTGAAGCTTTCTTT.

This clone was recorded only once. The chain uses TRBV4-2 and TRBJ2-5; D tentatively reads TRBD1 or TRBD2 (5 bases each). The ends were cut back, 0 bases at V and 8 bases at J, with 13 bases in the middle. The germline V gene encodes CDR1 LGHNA and CDR2 YNFKEQ. This CDR3 contains 14 residues. CDR3 region: CASSQDWDGLTQYF. The CDR3, as DNA: TGTGCCAGCAGCCAAGATTGGGACGGTCTTACCCAGTACTTC.

The chain has TRBV29-1 and TRBJ1-2, with D hard to call. Looked up from germline, CDR1 is SQVTM and CDR2 is ANQGSEA. Trimming left V 3 bases short and J 4 bases short, with 9 bases between. This CDR3 is 12 amino acids long. CDR3 nucleotides: TGCAGCGTTGATGCAGGCACCTATGGCTACACCTTC. This translates into CSVDAGTYGYTF.

The chain carries TRBV27 and TRBJ2-5; 10 bases map to TRBD1. The germline V gene encodes CDR1 MNHEY and CDR2 SMNVEV (reference sequence). The V segment lost 6 bases and the J segment 2 bases; nucleotides outside the gene matches: 9. The CDR3 extends over 16 amino acids. As DNA, the CDR3 is TGTGCCAGCAGCCAATTCTGGGGACAGGGGCAAGAGACCCAGTACTTC. Translated, it gives CASSQFWGQGQETQYF.